The TCR beta chain described here comes from a study of OX40 agonist ivuxolimab in advanced cancers. Background on the whole study: Ivuxolimab, which targeted the costimulatory receptor OX40 (CD134), was an agonistic, fully human IgG2 monoclonal antibody. Intravenous ivuxolimab was administered to patients every 2 weeks at six dose levels: 0.01, 0.1, 0.3, 1.5, 3 and 10 mg/kg. Of the roughly 50 dose-escalation patients, hepatocellular carcinoma was present in approximately 20, melanoma in approximately 15, renal cell carcinoma in 9 and head and neck cancer in 9. The dose-escalation cohort was about 87% male with a mean age of about 60 years, ranging from roughly 20 to 80. Prior anti-PD-1, anti-PD-L1 or anti-CTLA-4 therapy was permitted, and checkpoint inhibitors had been received by under 50% of dose-escalation patients. Three dose-escalation patients achieved partial responses, one with hepatocellular carcinoma and two with cutaneous melanoma. The point of sequencing TCRbeta in the periphery was to test whether ivuxolimab changed TCR sequence diversity and drove clonal T-cell expansion. The paper reports the monotherapy dose-escalation portion (N ≈ 50 patients) of the phase I ivuxolimab trial.

The paper as a whole reports these results and caveats: At doses of 0.1 to 3.0 mg/kg, clonal expansion of both CD4+ and CD8+ blood T cells was observed from baseline to week 6. Antigen specificity was not determined for the clonally expanded peripheral T cells. In the 0.1-3.0 mg/kg groups, partial responders were among the patients with the lowest normalized peripheral clonal expansion, particularly in CD8+ T cells. Low levels of normalized T-cell clonal expansion were also seen in some patients who did not respond. After ivuxolimab, CD8+ T cells had more expanded clones than CD4+ T cells on average.

As to this clone: Its antigen is unknown. Mismatch with germline at one junction end may stem from a read error.

Patients with autoimmune disease history or receiving systemic immunosuppression were excluded from the trial. Peripheral blood for TCR sequencing was collected from all dose cohorts at baseline, on cycle 4 day 1, and on cycle 7 day 1. The samples were drawn from a first-in-human, open-label, multicenter phase I dose-escalation trial of ivuxolimab. The trial enrolled adults with locally advanced or metastatic head and neck squamous cell, hepatocellular, melanoma or renal cell carcinoma. Before TCR sequencing, CD4+ T cells and CD8+ T cells from peripheral blood were sorted into separate populations. Inclusive of the bounding cysteine and phenylalanine, the CDR3 is 13 residues long. CDR3 DNA only is kept here, 39 bases in frame from base 1. The germline V gene encodes CDR1 PRHDT and CDR2 FYEKMQ (reference sequence). To sequence the TCRbeta CDR3 region, genomic DNA was isolated from the sorted cells. The immunoSEQ Assay was used to sequence the TCRbeta CDR3 regions. TCRdb's version of the immuneACCESS table is confined to in-frame rearrangements and falls short of the full clone set. An unresolved V gene accounts for under half of the shortfall where checked; the remainder is of unknown origin. The sample contains more than 80,000 clones, 91% of them found a single time. The ten largest clones represent about 7.6% of the sample.

The sequence is built from TRBV13 and TRBJ2-7; no D gene is confidently identified. The sequences come from CD4+ or CD8+ T cells sorted from blood, collected in a trial of the OX40 agonist ivuxolimab. The receptor was isolated from an adult with an advanced solid tumor such as melanoma, head and neck, liver or kidney cancer. The DNA is as follows: TGTGCCAGCAGCTTAGGCCGTTCCTCCGAGCAGTACTTC. Its protein product is CASSLGRSSEQYF.